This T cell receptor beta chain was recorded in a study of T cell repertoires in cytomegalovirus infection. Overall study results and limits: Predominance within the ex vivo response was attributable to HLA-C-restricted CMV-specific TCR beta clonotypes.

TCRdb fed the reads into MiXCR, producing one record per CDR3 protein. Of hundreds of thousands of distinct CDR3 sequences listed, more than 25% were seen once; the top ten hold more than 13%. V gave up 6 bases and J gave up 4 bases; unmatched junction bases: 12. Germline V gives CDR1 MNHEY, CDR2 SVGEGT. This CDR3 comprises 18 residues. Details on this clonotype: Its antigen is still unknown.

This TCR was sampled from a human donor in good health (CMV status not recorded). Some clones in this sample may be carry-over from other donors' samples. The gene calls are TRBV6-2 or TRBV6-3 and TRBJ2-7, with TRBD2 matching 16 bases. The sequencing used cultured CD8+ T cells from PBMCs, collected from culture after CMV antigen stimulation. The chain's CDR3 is CASSLPPGLAGGRYEQYV. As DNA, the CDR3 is TGTGCCAGCAGCCTTCCCCCGGGACTAGCGGGGGGGAGGTACGAGCAGTACGTC.